The rows below give T cell receptor beta chains drawn from one sample of a study of CD8 T cells in Susac syndrome. TCRdb called the immunoSEQ multiplex PCR reads again in MiXCR, with one record for every CDR3 protein. The data show about 300,000 distinct CDR3 sequences, around 85% seen once. The sample consisted of CD8+ T cells from PBMCs. The receptors here all came from a human donor with multiple sclerosis. CDR3s include the opening cysteine and the closing phenylalanine or tryptophan. Clone size is stated in some rows and not others, as once, few, many or a class when expanded.

>.|TRBV11-2
CASSLDSRVSYEQYF
>few|TRBV5-6
CASNIRGSSYEQYF
>once|TRBV9
CASSPWGDIQETQYF
>.|TRBV29-1
CSVEWRERWSTDTQYF
>.|TRBV10-3
CAISPDRGSLSGYTF
>.|TRBV20-1
CSARAPEASYEQYF
>few|TRBV28
CASSLPGTQYF
>.|TRBV28
CASSFPSGGGAYIQYF
>.|TRBV5-1
CASRDRTVEYTEAFF
>.|TRBV10-3
CAIRPGQHNEQFF
>once|TRBV10-3
CATSDPSGRSYEQYF
>.|TRBV7-2
CASSRDRAVNEQFF
>.|TRBV6-5
CASSEGTGSSYGQYF
>.|TRBV12-3/TRBV12-4
CASRNPGTGLQYF
>once|TRBV11-2
CASSLVLAGDNEQFF
>.|TRBV9
CASSVEWTSGPDTQYF
>.|TRBV4-2
CASSQAPAGSYNEQFF
>.|TRBV5-1
CASSLVRFGETQYF
>.|TRBV7-8
CASSLRTGSSGANVLTF
>.|TRBV7-6
CASSLSVRDSDEKLFF
>.|TRBV19
CASSIDPPGSSYNEQFF
>.|TRBV27
CASRMGLAVNNGQFF
>.|TRBV7-9
CASSPPQGSTQVDEQYF
>.|TRBV24-1
CATSVTGSNTEAFF
>.|TRBV4-3
CASSQDGAGTNEKLFF
>few|TRBV9
CASSVGSGTYEQYF
>.|TRBV29-1
CSVVDSNYGYTF
>.|TRBV27
CASSFNPVNYGYTF
>.|TRBV5-4
CASSPGFWDTEAFF
>.|TRBV27
CASSPTSGVWEEQYF
>.|TRBV6-1
CASRGALPGTVQETQYF
>.|TRBV4-3
CASSQGWEEAFF
>.|TRBV6-2/TRBV6-3
CASSLVWGGNQPQHF
>.|TRBV7-3
CASSPPEAGAADTQYF
>.|TRBV12-3/TRBV12-4
CASRTGGRNEKLFF
>.|TRBV18
CASSPSWGKETQYF
>.|TRBV2
CASSDIEVGTEEDEQYF
>.|TRBV5-6
CASSYRDRSTDTQYF
>.|TRBV11-2
CASSSSPAPYEQYF
>few|TRBV4-1
CASSQDPVLFYEQYF
>.|TRBV15
CATTPTRLGPEAFF
>.|TRBV19
CASSIVSVGNTIYF
>.|TRBV7-9
CASSHLLAGDRGEQFF
>once|TRBV27
CASSPLVQGASHTIYF
>few|TRBV25-1
CASSEGGAGDEQYF
>.|TRBV7-6
CASSFEGGAEAFF
>.|TRBV21-1
CASSKVGVGGTEAFF
>once|TRBV7-6
CASSTGPAGQPQHF